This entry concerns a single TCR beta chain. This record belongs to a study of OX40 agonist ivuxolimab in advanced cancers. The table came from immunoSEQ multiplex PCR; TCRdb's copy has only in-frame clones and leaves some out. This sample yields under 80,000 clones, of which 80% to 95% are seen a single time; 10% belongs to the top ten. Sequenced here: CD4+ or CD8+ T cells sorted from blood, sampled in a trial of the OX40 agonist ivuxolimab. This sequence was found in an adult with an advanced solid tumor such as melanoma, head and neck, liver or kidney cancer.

The CDR3 coding sequence is TGCAGCGTTGAAGCTCCGGGACAGGGGGCGGGTACCGGGGAGCTGTTTTTT. Its protein is CSVEAPGQGAGTGELFF. This chain joins TRBV29-1 and TRBJ2-2; 12 positions match TRBD1. Germline CDR1 and CDR2: SQVTM and ANQGSEA. This CDR3 is built from 17 residues. V lost 1 base and J lost 5; bases outside the gene matches: 8.